These 10 T cell receptor beta chains came from one sample sequenced in a study of blood T cell repertoires in COVID-19. Clones were sequenced by immunoSEQ multiplex PCR, and TCRdb holds only the in-frame ones, with some missing. The data hold about 150,000 clones, with roughly 86% observed a single time. Sequenced: peripheral blood. Every receptor here comes from a human donor with acute or convalescent COVID-19. The donor label of this sample is uncertain.

This clone came up a few times. The chain recombines TRBV6-5 with TRBJ1-1; D is possibly TRBD1 (5 bases). Trimming shortened V by 5 bases and J by 6 bases, and 19 bases separated the two germline ends. This CDR3 comprises 15 residues. Germline V gene data show CDR1 as MNHEY and CDR2 as SVGAGI. As DNA, the CDR3 is TGTGCCAGCAGTCCTACGTGGGGCAGGCTCGCTGAAGCTTTCTTT. Amino acids: CASSPTWGRLAEAFF.

The gene calls are TRBV19 and TRBJ1-1; D remains ambiguous. CDR3 length equals 13 residues. V lost 5 bases and J 3 bases, leaving 10 bases between the germline ends. CDR1 is LNHDA, CDR2 SQIVND, per germline (reference sequence). CDR3 residues: CASSLYEDTEAFF. CDR3 bases: TGTGCCAGTAGTCTCTATGAGGACACTGAAGCTTTCTTT.

V is TRBV9 and J is TRBJ2-2; 8 bases agree with TRBD1. The V gene's germline CDR1 is SGDLS and CDR2 YYNGEE. The CDR3 extends over 16 amino acids. Trimming took 4 bases from V and 5 from J; bases not matched to a gene: 10. This CDR3 is CASSPWARGLTGELFF. DNA of the CDR3: TGTGCCAGCAGCCCCTGGGCCAGGGGGCTAACCGGGGAGCTGTTTTTT.

The rearrangement links TRBV5-1 to TRBJ1-4, with 8 positions matching TRBD1. CDR3 length: 14 residues. Germline V lookup: CDR1 SGHRS, CDR2 YFSETQ. Unmatched junction bases numbered 4, after V lost 3 bases and J lost 6 bases. CDR3 in amino acids: CASSSLTGDEKLFF. The CDR3 DNA follows: TGCGCCAGCAGCTCACTGACAGGGGATGAAAAACTGTTTTTT.

The gene calls are TRBV19 and TRBJ1-3; D unresolved. With 5 bases removed from V and 0 bases from J, the gap between germline ends came to 14 bases. CDR3 length equals 16 residues. CDR1 is LNHDA, CDR2 SQIVND, per germline (reference sequence). Written as DNA, the CDR3 is TGTGCCAGTAGTCCGCTTTCAGTTAACTCTGGAAACACCATATATTTT. This encodes CASSPLSVNSGNTIYF.

This rearrangement joins TRBV27 to TRBJ2-1; D possibly corresponds to TRBD2 (6 bases). Between the trimmed V and J ends, which lost 6 bases and 6 bases, there was a span of 15 bases. The CDR3 has 14 amino acids. Per germline, CDR1 MNHEY and CDR2 SMNVEV (reference sequence). CDR3 sequence: CASSRRGTSNEQFF. The CDR3 nucleotides read TGTGCCAGCAGCCGGCGGGGCACAAGCAATGAGCAGTTCTTC.

The chain employs TRBV7-2 and TRBJ1-1, with 9 nucleotides matching TRBD1. The CDR3 sequence is 15 residues long. V lost 4 bases and J lost 5; bases outside the gene matches: 8. Per germline, CDR1 SGHTA and CDR2 FQGNSA. The CDR3 spells CASSSTGQGRTEAFF. The CDR3 DNA is TGTGCCAGCAGCTCGACGGGACAGGGACGGACTGAAGCTTTCTTT.

This CDR3 is CASSPGTVNVLTF. The CDR3 DNA is TGTGCCAGCAGCCCAGGGACTGTCAACGTCCTGACTTTC. This sequence joins TRBV2 and TRBJ2-6; tentative D call: TRBD2 (6 bases). Trimming took 6 bases from V and 9 from J, leaving 12 bases between them. Germline-derived CDR1 and CDR2 are SNHLY and FYNNEI. The CDR3 runs to 13 residues.

As for this clone: One junction end does not reproduce the germline sequence, and a read error may be involved. The sample has other DNA sequences that encode this CDR3 too. The rearrangement uses TRBV3-1 (or the pseudogene TRBV3-2) and TRBJ2-7; perhaps TRBD1 as D (6 bases). Germline V gene data show CDR1 as LGHDT and CDR2 as YNNKEL (reference sequence). This CDR3 contains 17 residues. The DNA for the CDR3 is TGCGCCAGCAGCCAGAGATGGGGACACTCTCCCCCAGGCGAGCAGTACTTC. The encoded protein is CASSQRWGHSPPGEQYF.

V gene TRBV5-1 combines with J gene TRBJ1-3, with D tentatively TRBD1 (5 bases). Looked up from germline, CDR1 is SGHRS and CDR2 is YFSETQ. The CDR3 has 13 residues. Between the trimmed V and J ends, which lost 2 bases and 8 bases, there was a span of 11 bases. The CDR3: CASSLGGDDTIYF. As DNA, the CDR3 is TGCGCCAGCAGCTTAGGAGGGGATGACACCATATATTTT.